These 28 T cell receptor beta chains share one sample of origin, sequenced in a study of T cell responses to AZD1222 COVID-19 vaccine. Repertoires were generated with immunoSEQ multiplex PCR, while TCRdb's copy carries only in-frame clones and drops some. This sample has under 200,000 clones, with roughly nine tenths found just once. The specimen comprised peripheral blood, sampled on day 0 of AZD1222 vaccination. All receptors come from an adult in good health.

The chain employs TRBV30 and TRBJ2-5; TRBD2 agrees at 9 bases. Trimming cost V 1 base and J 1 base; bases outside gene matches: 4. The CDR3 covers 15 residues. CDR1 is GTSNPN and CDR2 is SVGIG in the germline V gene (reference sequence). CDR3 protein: CAWSEAAGGQETQYF. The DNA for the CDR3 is TGTGCCTGGAGTGAGGCAGCGGGGGGCCAAGAGACCCAGTACTTC.

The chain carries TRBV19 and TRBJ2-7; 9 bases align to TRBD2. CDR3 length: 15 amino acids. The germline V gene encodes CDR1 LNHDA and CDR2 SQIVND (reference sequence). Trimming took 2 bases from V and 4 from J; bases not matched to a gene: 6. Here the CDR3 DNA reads TGTGCCAGTAGTATACGAGTAGCGGGAGTTTACGAGCAGTACTTC. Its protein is CASSIRVAGVYEQYF.

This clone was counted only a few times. The DNA for the CDR3 is TGTGCCAGTAGTTGGGGCGGGAACACCGGGGAGCTGTTTTTT. This sequence encodes CASSWGGNTGELFF. The chain has TRBV19 and TRBJ2-2, with D perhaps TRBD1 (5 bases). Germline V gene lookup returns CDR1 LNHDA and CDR2 SQIVND (reference sequence). This CDR3 contains 14 residues. V was trimmed by 5 bases and J by 1 base, leaving 8 bases between them.

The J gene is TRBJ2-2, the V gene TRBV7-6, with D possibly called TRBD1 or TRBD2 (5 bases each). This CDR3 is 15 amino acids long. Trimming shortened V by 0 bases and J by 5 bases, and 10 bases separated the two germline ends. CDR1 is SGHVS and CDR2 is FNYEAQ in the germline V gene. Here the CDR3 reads CASSLAGTGTGELFF. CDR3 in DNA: TGTGCCAGCAGCTTAGCAGGGACGGGGACCGGGGAGCTGTTTTTT. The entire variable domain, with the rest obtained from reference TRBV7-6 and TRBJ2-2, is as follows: GAGVSQSPRYKVTKRGQDVALRCDPISGHVSLYWYRQALGQGPEFLTYFNYEAQQDKSGLPNDRFSAERPEGSISTLTIQRTEQRDSAMYRCASSLAGTGTGELFFGEGSRLTVL.

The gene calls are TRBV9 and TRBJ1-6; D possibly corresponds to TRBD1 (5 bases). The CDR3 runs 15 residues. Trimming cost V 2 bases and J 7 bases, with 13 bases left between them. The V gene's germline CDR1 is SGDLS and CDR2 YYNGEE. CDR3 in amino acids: CASSVRAVGNSPLHF. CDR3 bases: TGTGCCAGCAGCGTCAGGGCCGTGGGGAATTCACCCCTCCACTTT.

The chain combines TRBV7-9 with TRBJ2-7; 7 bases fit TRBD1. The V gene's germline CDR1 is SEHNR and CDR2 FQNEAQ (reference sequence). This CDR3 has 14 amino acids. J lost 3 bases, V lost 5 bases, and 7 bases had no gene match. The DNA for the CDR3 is TGTGCCAGCAGCCCCCGGGACAGACACTACGAGCAGTACTTC. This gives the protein CASSPRDRHYEQYF. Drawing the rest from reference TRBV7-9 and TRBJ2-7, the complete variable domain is DTGVSQNPRHKITKRGQNVTFRCDPISEHNRLYWYRQTLGQGPEFLTYFQNEAQLEKSRLLSDRFSAERPKGSFSTLEIQRTEQGDSAMYLCASSPRDRHYEQYFGPGTRLTVT.

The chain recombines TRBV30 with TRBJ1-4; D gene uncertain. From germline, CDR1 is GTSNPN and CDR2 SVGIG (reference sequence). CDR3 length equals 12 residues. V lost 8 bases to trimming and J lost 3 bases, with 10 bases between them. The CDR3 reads CAGVDPNEKLFF. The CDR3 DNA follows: TGTGCCGGCGTAGACCCTAATGAAAAACTGTTTTTT.

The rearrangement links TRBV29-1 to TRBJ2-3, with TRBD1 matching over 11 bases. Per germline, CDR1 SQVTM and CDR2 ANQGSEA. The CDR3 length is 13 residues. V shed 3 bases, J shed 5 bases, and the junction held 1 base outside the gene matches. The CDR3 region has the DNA TGCAGCGTTGAGGGACAGGGGGTAGATACGCAGTATTTT. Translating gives CSVEGQGVDTQYF.

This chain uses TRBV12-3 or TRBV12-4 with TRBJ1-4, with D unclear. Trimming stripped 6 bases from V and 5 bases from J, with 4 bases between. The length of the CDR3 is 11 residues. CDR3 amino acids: CASSLNEKLFF. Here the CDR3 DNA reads TGTGCCAGCAGCCTAAATGAAAAACTGTTTTTT.

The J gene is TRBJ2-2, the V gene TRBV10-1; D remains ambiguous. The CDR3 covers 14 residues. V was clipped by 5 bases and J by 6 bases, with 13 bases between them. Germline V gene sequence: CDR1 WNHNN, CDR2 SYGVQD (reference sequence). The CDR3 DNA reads TGCGCCAGCAGTAATGCGGCGTGGTCCGGGGAGCTGTTTTTT. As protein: CASSNAAWSGELFF.

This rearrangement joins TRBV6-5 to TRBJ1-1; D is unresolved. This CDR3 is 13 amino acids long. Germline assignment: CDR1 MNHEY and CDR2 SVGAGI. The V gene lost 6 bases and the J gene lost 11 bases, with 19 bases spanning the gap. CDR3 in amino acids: CASSGPGPLEAFF. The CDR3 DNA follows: TGTGCCAGCAGCGGCCCCGGGCCCCTCGAGGCTTTCTTT.

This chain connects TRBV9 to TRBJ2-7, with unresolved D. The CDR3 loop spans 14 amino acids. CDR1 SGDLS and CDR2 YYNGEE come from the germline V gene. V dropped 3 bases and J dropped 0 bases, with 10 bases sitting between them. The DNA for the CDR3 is TGTGCCAGCAGCGCGTCGACGGTCTCCTACGAGCAGTACTTC. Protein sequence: CASSASTVSYEQYF.

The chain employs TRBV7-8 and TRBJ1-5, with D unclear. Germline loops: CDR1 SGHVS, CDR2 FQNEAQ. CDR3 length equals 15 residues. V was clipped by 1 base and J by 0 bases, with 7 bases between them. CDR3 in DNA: TGTGCCAGCAGCTTAGAACCAGCTAGCAATCAGCCCCAGCATTTT. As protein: CASSLEPASNQPQHF.

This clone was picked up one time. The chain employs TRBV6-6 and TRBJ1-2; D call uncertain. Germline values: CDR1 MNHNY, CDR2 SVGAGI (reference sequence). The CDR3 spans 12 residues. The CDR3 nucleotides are TGTGTCCTAATGGACTCCTACTATGGCTACACCTTC. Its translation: CVLMDSYYGYTF.

CDR3 protein: CASSIQIAGAQETQYF. CDR3 sequence (DNA): TGCGCCAGCAGCATCCAGATAGCGGGGGCACAAGAGACCCAGTACTTC. This sequence joins TRBV5-1 and TRBJ2-5, with 9 bases that match TRBD2. This CDR3 is 16 amino acids long. V lost 4 bases to trimming and J lost 2 bases; unmatched junction nucleotides: 9. Per germline, CDR1 SGHRS and CDR2 YFSETQ.

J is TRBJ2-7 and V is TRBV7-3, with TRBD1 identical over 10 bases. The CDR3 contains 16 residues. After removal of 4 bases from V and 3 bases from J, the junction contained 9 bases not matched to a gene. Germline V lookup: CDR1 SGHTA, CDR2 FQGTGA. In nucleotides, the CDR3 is TGTGCCAGCAGCTCTAGCGGACAGGGGGGTAACTACGAGCAGTACTTC. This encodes CASSSSGQGGNYEQYF.

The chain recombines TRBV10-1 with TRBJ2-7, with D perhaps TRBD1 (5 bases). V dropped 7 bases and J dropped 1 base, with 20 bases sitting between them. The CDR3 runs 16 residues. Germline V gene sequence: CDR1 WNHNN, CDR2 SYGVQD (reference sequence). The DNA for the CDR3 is TGCGCCAGCACATGGGGAAGCAGGGCACAATCCTACGAGCAGTACTTC. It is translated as CASTWGSRAQSYEQYF.

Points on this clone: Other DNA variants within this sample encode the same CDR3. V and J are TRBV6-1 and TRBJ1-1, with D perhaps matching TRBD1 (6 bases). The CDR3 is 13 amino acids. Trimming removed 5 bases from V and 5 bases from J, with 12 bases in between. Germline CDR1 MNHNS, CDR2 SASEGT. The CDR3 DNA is TGTGCCAGCAGTTTCCAACAGGGAACTGAAGCTTTCTTT. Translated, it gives CASSFQQGTEAFF.

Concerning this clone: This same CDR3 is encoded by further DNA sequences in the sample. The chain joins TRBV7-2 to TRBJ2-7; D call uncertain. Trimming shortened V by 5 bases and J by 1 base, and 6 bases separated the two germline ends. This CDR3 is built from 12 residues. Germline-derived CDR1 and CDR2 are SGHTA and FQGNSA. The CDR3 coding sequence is TGTGCCAGCAGCCTCGGGTCCTACGAGCAGTACTTC. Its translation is CASSLGSYEQYF.

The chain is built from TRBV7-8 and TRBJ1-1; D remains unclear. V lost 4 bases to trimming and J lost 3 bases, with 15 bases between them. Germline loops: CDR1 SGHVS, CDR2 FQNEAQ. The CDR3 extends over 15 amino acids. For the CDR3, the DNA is TGTGCCAGCAGCTCCCAAAGTGACCGGGACACTGAAGCTTTCTTT. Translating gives CASSSQSDRDTEAFF.

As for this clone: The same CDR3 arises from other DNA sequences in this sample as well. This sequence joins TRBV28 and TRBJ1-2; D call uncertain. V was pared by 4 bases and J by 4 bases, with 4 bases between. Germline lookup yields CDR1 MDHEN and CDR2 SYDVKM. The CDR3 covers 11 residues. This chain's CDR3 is CASSSTYGYTF. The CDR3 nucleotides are TGTGCCAGCAGTTCCACCTATGGCTACACCTTC.

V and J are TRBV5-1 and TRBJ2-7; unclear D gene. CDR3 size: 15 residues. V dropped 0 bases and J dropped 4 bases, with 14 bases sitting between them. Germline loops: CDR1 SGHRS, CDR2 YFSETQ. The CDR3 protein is CASSLGVVGKYEQYF. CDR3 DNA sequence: TGCGCCAGCAGCTTGGGAGTGGTAGGGAAGTACGAGCAGTACTTC.

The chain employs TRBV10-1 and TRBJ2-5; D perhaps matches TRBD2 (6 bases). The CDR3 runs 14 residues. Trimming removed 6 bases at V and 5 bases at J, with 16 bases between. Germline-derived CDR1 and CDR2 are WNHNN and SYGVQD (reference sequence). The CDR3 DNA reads TGCGCCAGCAGCCCTACGGGACTCGGGGAGACCCAGTACTTC. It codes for CASSPTGLGETQYF.

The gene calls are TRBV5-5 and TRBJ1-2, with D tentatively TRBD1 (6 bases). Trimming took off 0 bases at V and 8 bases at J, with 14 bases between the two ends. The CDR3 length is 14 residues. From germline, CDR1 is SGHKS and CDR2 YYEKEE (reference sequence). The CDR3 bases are TGTGCCAGCAGCTTGGACAGGGTCGTCGGGGGCTACACCTTC. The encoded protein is CASSLDRVVGGYTF.

The DNA for the CDR3 is TGCGCCAGCAGCTTGGTTTTGTGGGGAACCGGGGAGCTGTTTTTT. Translating gives CASSLVLWGTGELFF. This sequence joins TRBV5-1 and TRBJ2-2; no firm D call. The CDR3 has 15 residues. The germline V gene has CDR1 SGHRS and CDR2 YFSETQ. Trimming left V 0 bases short and J 5 bases short, with 11 bases between.

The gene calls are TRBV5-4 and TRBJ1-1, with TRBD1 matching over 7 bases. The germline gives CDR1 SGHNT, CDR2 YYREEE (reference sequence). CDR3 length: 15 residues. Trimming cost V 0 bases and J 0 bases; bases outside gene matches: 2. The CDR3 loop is CASSLVGQLNTEAFF. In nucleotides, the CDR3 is TGTGCCAGCAGCTTGGTGGGACAGCTGAACACTGAAGCTTTCTTT.

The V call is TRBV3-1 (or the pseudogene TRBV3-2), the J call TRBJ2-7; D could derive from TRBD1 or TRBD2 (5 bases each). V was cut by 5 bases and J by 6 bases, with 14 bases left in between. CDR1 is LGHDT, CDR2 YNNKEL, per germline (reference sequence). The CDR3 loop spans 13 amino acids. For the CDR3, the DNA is TGTGCCAGCAGCTTCGGGACGGCGACCGAGCAGTACTTC. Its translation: CASSFGTATEQYF.

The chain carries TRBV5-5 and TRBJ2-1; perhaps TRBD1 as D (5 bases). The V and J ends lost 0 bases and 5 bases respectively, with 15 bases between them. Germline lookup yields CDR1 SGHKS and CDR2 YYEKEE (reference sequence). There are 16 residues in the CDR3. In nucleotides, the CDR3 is TGTGCCAGCAGCTTGGCCGGAGTTAGGACAAACAATGAGCAGTTCTTC. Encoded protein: CASSLAGVRTNNEQFF.